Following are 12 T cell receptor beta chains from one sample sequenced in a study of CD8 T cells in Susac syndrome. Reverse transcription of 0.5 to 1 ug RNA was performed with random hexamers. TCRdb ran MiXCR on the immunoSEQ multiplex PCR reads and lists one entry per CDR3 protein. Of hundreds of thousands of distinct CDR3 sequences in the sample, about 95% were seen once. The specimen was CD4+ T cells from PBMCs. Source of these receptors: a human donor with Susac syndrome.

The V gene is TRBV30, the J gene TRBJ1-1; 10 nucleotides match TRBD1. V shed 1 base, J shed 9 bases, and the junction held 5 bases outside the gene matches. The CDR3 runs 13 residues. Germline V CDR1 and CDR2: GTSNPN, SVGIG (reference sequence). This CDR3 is CAWSADRGRKAFF. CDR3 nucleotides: TGTGCCTGGAGTGCCGACAGGGGGCGAAAAGCTTTCTTT. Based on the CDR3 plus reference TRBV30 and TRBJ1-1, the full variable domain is SQTIHQWPATLVQPVGSPLSLECTVEGTSNPNLYWYRQAAGRGLQLLFYSVGIGQISSEVPQNLSASRPQDRQFILSSKKLLLSDSGFYLCAWSADRGRKAFFGQGTRLTVV.

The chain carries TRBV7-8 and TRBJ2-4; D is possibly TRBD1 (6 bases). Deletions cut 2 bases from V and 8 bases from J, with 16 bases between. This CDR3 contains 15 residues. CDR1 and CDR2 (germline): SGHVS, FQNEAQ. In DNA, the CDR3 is TGTGCCAGCAGCTTAAATGCAGGGGATAAGGACATTCAGTACTTC. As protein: CASSLNAGDKDIQYF.

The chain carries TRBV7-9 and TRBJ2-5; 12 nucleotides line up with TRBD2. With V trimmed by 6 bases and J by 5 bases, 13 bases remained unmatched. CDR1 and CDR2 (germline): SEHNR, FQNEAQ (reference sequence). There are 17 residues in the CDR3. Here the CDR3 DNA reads TGTGCCAGCAGTCGTACGACTAGCGGGGGAGGTTATGAGACCCAGTACTTC. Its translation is CASSRTTSGGGYETQYF.

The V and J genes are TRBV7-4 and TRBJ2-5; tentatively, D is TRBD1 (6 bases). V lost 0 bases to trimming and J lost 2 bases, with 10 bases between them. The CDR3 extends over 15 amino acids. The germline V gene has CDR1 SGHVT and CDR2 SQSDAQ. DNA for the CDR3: TGTGCCAGCAGCTTAGCGCCGGACAGTCAAGAGACCCAGTACTTC. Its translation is CASSLAPDSQETQYF.

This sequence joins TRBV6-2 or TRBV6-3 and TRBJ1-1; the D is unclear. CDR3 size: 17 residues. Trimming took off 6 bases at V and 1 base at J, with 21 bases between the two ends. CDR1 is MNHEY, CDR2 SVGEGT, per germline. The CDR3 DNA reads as TGTGCCAGCAGCACCCGTCCCCACAATGACCAGAACACTGAAGCTTTCTTT. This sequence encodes CASSTRPHNDQNTEAFF.

CDR3 coding DNA: TGTGCCAGCAGTGAAGAGGGCAGGAGGGACATTCAGTACTTC. It encodes CASSEEGRRDIQYF. The gene calls are TRBV2 and TRBJ2-4, with D perhaps matching TRBD2 (6 bases). Germline V gives CDR1 SNHLY, CDR2 FYNNEI. V was cut by 1 base and J by 8 bases, with 12 bases left in between. The CDR3 totals 14 residues.

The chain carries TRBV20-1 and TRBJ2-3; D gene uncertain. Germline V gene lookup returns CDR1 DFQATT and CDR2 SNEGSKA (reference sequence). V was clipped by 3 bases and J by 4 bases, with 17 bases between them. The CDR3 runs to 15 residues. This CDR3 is CSASESNGSPDTQYF. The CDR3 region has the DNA TGCAGTGCTAGCGAATCCAACGGCAGTCCAGATACGCAGTATTTT.

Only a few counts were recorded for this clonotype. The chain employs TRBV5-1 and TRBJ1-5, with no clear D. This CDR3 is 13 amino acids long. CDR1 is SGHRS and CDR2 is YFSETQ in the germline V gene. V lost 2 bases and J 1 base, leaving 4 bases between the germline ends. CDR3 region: CASSFDSNQPQHF. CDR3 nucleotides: TGCGCCAGCAGCTTTGACAGCAATCAGCCCCAGCATTTT.

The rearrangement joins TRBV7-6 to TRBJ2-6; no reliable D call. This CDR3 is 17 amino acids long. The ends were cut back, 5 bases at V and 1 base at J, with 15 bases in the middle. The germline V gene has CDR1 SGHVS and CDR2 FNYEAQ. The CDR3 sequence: CASSANIPSSGANVLTF. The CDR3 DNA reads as TGTGCCAGCAGCGCCAACATTCCTAGTTCTGGGGCCAACGTCCTGACTTTC.

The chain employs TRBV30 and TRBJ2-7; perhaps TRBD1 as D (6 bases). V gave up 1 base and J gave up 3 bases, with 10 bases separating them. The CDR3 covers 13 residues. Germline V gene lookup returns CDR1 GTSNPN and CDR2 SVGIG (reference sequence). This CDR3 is CAWSAGDDYEQYF. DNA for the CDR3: TGTGCCTGGAGTGCAGGGGACGACTACGAGCAGTACTTC.

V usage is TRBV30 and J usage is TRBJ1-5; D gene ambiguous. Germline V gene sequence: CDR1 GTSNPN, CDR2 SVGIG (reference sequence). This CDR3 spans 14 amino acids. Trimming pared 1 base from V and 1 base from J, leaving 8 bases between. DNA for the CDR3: TGTGCCTGGAGTGACGGCCTGAGCAATCAGCCCCAGCATTTT. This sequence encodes CAWSDGLSNQPQHF.

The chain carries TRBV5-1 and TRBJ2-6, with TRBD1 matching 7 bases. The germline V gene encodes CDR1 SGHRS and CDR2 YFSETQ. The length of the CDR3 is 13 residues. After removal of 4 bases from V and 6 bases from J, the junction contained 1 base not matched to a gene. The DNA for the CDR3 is TGCGCCAGCAGCACAGGGGAGGCCAACGTCCTGACTTTC. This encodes CASSTGEANVLTF.